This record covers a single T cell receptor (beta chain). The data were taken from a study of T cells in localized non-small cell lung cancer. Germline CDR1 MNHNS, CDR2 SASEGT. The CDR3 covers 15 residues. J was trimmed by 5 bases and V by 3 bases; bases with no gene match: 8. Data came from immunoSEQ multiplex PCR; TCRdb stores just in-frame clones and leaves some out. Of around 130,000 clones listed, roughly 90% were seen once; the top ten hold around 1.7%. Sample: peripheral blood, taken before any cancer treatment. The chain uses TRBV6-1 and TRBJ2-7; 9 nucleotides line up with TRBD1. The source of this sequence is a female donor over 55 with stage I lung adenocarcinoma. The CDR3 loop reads CASSDLYRGRHEQYF. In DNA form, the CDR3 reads TGTGCCAGCAGTGACCTATACAGGGGGCGGCACGAGCAGTACTTC.